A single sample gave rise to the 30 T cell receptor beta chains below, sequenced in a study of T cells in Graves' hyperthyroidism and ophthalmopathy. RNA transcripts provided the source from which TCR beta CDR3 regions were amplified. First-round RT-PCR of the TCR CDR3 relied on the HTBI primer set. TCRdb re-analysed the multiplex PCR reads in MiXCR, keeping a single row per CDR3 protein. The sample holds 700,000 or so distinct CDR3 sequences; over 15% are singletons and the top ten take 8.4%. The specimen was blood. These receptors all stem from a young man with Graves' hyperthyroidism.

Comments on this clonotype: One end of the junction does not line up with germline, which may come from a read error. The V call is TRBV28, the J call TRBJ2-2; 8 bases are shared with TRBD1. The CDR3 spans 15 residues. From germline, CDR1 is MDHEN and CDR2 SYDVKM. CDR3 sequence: CASSWTGWSTGEPFF. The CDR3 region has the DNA TGTGCCAGCAGCTGGACAGGGTGGAGCACCGGGGAGCCGTTTTTT.

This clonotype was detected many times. The CDR3 coding sequence is TGTGCCAGCAGTGCAGGGCAGGGAGGTGAAAAACTGTTTTTT. Translating it yields CASSAGQGGEKLFF. V usage is TRBV2 and J usage is TRBJ1-4; a possible D gene is TRBD1 (5 bases). The CDR3 contains 14 residues. The germline V gene encodes CDR1 SNHLY and CDR2 FYNNEI. With 4 bases removed from V and 7 bases from J, the gap between germline ends came to 13 bases.

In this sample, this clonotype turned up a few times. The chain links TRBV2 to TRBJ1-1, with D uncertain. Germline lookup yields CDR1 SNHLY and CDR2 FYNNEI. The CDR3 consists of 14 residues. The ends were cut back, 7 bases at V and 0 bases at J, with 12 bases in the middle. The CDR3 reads CASTRSTLNTEAFF. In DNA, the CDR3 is TGTGCCAGCACCCGGAGCACCTTGAACACTGAAGCTTTCTTT.

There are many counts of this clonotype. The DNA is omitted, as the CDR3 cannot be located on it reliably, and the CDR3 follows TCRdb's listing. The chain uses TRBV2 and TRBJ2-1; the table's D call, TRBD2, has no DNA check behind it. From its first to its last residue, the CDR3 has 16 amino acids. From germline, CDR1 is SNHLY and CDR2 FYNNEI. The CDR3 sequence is CASTDLSSSSGREQFF.

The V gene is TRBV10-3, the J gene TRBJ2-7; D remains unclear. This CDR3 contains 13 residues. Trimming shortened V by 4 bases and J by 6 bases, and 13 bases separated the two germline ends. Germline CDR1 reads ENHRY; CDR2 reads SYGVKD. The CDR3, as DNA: TGTGCCATCAGTGGGAACAGTCTAAGCGAGCAGTACTTC. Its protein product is CAISGNSLSEQYF.

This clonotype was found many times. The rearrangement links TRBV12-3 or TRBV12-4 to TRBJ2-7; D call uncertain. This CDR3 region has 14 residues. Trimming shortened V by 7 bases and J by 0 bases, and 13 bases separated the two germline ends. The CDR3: CASTRTTRSYEQYF. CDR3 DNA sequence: TGTGCCAGCACCCGGACGACTCGCTCCTACGAGCAGTACTTC.

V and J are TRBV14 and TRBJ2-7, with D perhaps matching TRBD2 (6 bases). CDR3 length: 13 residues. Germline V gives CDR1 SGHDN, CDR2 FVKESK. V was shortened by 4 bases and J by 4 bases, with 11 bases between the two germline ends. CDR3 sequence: CASSLGGKYEQYF. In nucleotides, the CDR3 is TGTGCCAGCAGCCTAGGAGGGAAGTACGAGCAGTACTTC. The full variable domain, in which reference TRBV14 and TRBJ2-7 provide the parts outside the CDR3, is EAGVTQFPSHSVIEKGQTVTLRCDPISGHDNLYWYRRVMGKEIKFLLHFVKESKQDESGMPNNRFLAERTGGTYSTLKVQPAELEDSGVYFCASSLGGKYEQYFGPGTRLTVT.

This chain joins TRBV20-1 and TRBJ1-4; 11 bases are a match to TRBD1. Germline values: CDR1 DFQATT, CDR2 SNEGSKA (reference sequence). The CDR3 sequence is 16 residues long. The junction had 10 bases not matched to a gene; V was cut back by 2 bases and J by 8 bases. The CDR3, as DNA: TGCAGTGCTAGAACCTTACCGGGACAGGGGGGAGAAAAACTGTTTTTT. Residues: CSARTLPGQGGEKLFF.

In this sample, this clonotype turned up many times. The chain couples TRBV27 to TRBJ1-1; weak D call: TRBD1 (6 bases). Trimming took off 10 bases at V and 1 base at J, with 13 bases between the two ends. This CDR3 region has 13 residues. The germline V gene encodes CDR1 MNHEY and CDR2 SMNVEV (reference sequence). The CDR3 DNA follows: TGTGCCACGCGAGGGGGGCCGAACACTGAAGCTTTCTTT. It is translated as CATRGGPNTEAFF.

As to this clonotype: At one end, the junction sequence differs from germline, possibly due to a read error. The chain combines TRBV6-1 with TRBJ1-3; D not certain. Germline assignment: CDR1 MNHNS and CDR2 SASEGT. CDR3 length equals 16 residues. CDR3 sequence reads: CASSEAGRSSGNSIYF. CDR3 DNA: TGTGCCAGCAGTGAAGCTGGCAGGTCCTCTGGAAACTCCATATATTTT.

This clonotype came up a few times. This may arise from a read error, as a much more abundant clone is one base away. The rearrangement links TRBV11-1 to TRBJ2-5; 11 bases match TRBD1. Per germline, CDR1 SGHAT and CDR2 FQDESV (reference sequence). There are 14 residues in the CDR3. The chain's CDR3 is CANSPWDRGETQYF. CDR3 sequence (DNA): TGTGCCAACAGCCCCTGGGACAGGGGGGAGACCCAGTACTTC.

Written as DNA, the CDR3 is TGCAGTGCCCACCGGGACTATGGCTACACCTTC. Amino acids: CSAHRDYGYTF. J is TRBJ1-2 and V is TRBV20-1; D ambiguous. The CDR3 covers 11 residues. Germline V gene data show CDR1 as DFQATT and CDR2 as SNEGSKA (reference sequence). V shed 6 bases and J shed 3 bases, with 8 bases lying between them.

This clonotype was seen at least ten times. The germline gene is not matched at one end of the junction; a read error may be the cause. Here the CDR3 reads CASSRSGRGNAGELFF. CDR3 nucleotides: TGTGCCAGCAGCCGAAGCGGGAGGGGGAACGCCGGGGAGCTGTTTTTT. This rearrangement joins TRBV3-1 to TRBJ2-2; 10 bases are shared with TRBD2. This CDR3 comprises 16 residues. The germline CDR1 and CDR2 sequences are LGHDT and YNNKEL (reference sequence).

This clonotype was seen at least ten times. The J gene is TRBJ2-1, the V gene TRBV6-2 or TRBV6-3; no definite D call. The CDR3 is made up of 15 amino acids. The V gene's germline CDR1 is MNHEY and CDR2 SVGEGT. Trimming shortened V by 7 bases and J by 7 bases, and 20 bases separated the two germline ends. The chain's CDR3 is CASTVGPPPRNEQFF. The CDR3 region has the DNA TGTGCCAGCACCGTTGGTCCCCCTCCTAGAAATGAGCAGTTCTTC.

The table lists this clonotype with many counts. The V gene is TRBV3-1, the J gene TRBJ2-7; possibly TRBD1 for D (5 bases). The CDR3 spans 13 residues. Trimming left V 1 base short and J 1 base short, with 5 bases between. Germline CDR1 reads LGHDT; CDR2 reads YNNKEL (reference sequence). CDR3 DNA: TGTGCCAGCAGCCAAGCAGGGTCCTACGAGCAGTACTTC. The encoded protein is CASSQAGSYEQYF.

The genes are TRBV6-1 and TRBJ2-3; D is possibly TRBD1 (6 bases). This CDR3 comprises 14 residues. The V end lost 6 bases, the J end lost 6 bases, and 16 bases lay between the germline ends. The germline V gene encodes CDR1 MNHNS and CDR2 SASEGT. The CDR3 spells CASRGMGARDTQYF. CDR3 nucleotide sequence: TGTGCCAGCAGAGGAATGGGGGCTCGGGATACGCAGTATTTT.

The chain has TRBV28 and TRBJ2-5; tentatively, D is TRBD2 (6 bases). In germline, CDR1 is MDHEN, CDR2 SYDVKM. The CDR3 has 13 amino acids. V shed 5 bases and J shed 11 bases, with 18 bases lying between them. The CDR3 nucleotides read TGTGCCAGCAGTCTTGGGGACTTAAGTTTTCAGTACTTC. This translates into CASSLGDLSFQYF.

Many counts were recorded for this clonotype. The CDR3 bases are TGTGCCAGCAGTTACTCGATCCAGGGGGCCTACGAGCAGTACTTC. Its translation is CASSYSIQGAYEQYF. V usage is TRBV6-6 and J usage is TRBJ2-7, with 7 bases identical to TRBD1. V lost 0 bases, J lost 2 bases, and 4 bases stayed unmatched. There are 15 residues in the CDR3. Germline CDR1 MNHNY, CDR2 SVGAGI (reference sequence).

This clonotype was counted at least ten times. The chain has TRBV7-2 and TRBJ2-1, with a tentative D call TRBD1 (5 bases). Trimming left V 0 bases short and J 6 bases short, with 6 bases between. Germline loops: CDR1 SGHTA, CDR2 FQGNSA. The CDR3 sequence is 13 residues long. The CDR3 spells CASSLAQGNEQFF. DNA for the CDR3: TGTGCCAGCAGCTTAGCCCAGGGCAATGAGCAGTTCTTC.

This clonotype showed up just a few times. CDR3 in DNA: TGTGCCAGCAGTCGCCCGACTTATGGACAGGGCCCTGGAAACACCATATATTTT. Its translation: CASSRPTYGQGPGNTIYF. The gene calls are TRBV28 and TRBJ1-3; 8 bases are shared with TRBD1. Germline V gene lookup returns CDR1 MDHEN and CDR2 SYDVKM. CDR3 length equals 18 residues. The V segment lost 5 bases and the J segment 2 bases; nucleotides outside the gene matches: 14.

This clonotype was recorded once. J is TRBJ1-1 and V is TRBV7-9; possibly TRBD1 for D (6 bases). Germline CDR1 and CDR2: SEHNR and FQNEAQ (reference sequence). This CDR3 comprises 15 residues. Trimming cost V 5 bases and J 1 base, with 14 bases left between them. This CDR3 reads CASSNNRVRNTEAFF. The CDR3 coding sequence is TGTGCCAGCAGCAACAACAGGGTTCGGAACACTGAAGCTTTCTTT.

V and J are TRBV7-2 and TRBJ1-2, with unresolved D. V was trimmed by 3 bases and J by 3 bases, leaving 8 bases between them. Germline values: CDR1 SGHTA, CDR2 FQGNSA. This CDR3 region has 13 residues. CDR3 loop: CASSLSTDYGYTF. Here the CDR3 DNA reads TGTGCCAGCAGCTTGTCCACGGACTATGGCTACACCTTC.

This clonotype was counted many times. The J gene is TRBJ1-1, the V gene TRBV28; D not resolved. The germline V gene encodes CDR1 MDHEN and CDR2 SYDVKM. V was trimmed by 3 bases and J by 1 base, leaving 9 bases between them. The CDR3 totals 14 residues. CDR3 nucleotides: TGTGCCAGCAGTTTTGTTACAGAGAACACTGAAGCTTTCTTT. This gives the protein CASSFVTENTEAFF.

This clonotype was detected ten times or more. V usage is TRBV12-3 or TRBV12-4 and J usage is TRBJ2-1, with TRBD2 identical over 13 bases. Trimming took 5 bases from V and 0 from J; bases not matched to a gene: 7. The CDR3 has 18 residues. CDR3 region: CASSGLAGVFSSYNEQFF. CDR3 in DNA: TGTGCCAGCAGTGGACTAGCGGGAGTATTTAGCTCCTACAATGAGCAGTTCTTC.

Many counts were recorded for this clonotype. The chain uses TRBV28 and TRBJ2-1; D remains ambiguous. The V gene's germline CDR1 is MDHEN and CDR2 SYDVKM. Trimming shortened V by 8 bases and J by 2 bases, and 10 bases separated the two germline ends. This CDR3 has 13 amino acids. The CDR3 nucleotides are TGTGCCAGCGCCTTCGAGGCCTACAATGAGCAGTTCTTC. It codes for CASAFEAYNEQFF. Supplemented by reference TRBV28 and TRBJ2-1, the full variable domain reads DVKVTQSSRYLVKRTGEKVFLECVQDMDHENMFWYRQDPGLGLRLIYFSYDVKMKEKGDIPEGYSVSREKKERFSLILESASTNQTSMYLCASAFEAYNEQFFGPGTRLTVL.

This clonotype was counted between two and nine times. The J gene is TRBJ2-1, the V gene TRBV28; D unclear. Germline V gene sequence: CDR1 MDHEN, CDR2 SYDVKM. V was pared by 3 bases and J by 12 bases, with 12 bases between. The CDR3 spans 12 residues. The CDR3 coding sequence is TGTGCCAGCAGTTTTTTTCAGGATCGGCAGTTCTTC. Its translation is CASSFFQDRQFF.

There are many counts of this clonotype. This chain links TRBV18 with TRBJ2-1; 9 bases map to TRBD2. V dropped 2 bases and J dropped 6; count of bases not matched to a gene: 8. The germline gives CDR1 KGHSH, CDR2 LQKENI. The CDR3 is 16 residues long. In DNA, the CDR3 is TGTGCCAGCTCACCATCTTTCGCGGGAGGGTCCAATGAGCAGTTCTTC. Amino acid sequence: CASSPSFAGGSNEQFF.

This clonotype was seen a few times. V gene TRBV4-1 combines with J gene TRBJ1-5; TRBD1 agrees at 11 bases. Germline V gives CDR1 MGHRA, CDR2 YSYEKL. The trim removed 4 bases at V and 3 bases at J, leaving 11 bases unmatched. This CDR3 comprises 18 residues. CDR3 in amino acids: CASSPTDRGRQTNQPQHF. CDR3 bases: TGCGCCAGCAGCCCGACGGACAGGGGGCGGCAAACCAATCAGCCCCAGCATTTT.

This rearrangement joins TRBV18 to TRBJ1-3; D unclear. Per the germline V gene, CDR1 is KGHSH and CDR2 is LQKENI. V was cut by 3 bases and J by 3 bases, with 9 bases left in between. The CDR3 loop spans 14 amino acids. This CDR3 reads CASSPGRSGNTIYF. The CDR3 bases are TGTGCCAGCTCACCTGGGCGGAGTGGAAACACCATATATTTT.

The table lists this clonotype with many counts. The CDR3 DNA sequence: TGTGCCAGCAGCTATCTGTTGGGGAACACCATATATTTT. Residues: CASSYLLGNTIYF. The chain joins TRBV28 to TRBJ1-3; D gene unclear. Trimming stripped 6 bases from V and 7 bases from J, with 13 bases between. The germline V gene has CDR1 MDHEN and CDR2 SYDVKM. The length of the CDR3 is 13 residues.